The 28 T cell receptor beta chains in this list originate from one sample, sequenced in a study of shared clonotypes between healthy human individuals. The table came from immunoSEQ multiplex PCR; TCRdb's copy has only in-frame clones and leaves some out. The sample carries 400,000 to 600,000 clones, almost 80% recorded once. The sequencing sample was made of PBMCs. These receptors were taken from a woman in her forties in good health. Some clones in this sample may be carry-over from other donors' samples.

This clone appeared a few times. V and J are TRBV7-2 and TRBJ2-1; D ambiguous. With 2 bases removed from V and 5 bases from J, the gap between germline ends came to 10 bases. Germline loops: CDR1 SGHTA, CDR2 FQGNSA. The CDR3 is 14 amino acids. The CDR3: CASSLIGVNNEQFF. CDR3 nucleotide sequence: TGTGCCAGCAGCTTAATCGGAGTGAACAATGAGCAGTTCTTC.

CDR3 nucleotides: TGTGCCAGCAGCCCCCCGAGAAAAGATACGCAGTATTTT. It yields the protein CASSPPRKDTQYF. The rearrangement uses TRBV11-1 and TRBJ2-3; D ambiguous. Germline V lookup: CDR1 SGHAT, CDR2 FQDESV (reference sequence). The V end was cut by 5 bases, the J end by 5 bases, with 11 bases between. The CDR3 has 13 amino acids.

CDR3 in amino acids: CASSGDSSGNTIYF. The CDR3 DNA follows: TGTGCCAGCTCGGGGGACAGCTCTGGAAACACCATATATTTT. The V call is TRBV18, the J call TRBJ1-3; the match to TRBD1 covers 7 bases. This CDR3 is 14 amino acids long. Germline lookup yields CDR1 KGHSH and CDR2 LQKENI. Trimming cost V 6 bases and J 0 bases; bases outside gene matches: 2.

V gene TRBV5-1 combines with J gene TRBJ2-2; unclear D gene. Trimming cost V 1 base and J 6 bases, with 13 bases left between them. The germline CDR1 and CDR2 sequences are SGHRS and YFSETQ. The CDR3 is 15 amino acids. The chain's CDR3 is CASSLPGGFAGELFF. The CDR3 nucleotides read TGCGCCAGCAGCTTGCCCGGTGGGTTCGCCGGGGAGCTGTTTTTT.

This clone showed up just once. This chain joins TRBV12-5 and TRBJ2-3, with a possible D match to TRBD2 (5 bases). Trimming took off 7 bases at V and 5 bases at J, with 16 bases between the two ends. Germline V lookup: CDR1 LGHNT, CDR2 FRNRAP. The CDR3 runs 14 residues. The CDR3 loop is CASALDGLVDTQYF. As DNA, the CDR3 is TGTGCTAGTGCCCTAGACGGACTCGTAGATACGCAGTATTTT.

J is TRBJ2-2 and V is TRBV7-9; 9 bases are a match to TRBD1. This CDR3 has 14 residues. The V segment lost 5 bases and the J segment 6 bases; nucleotides outside the gene matches: 4. Germline values: CDR1 SEHNR, CDR2 FQNEAQ (reference sequence). CDR3 DNA sequence: TGTGCCAGCAGCCGGGGGACAGGGTCCGGGGAGCTGTTTTTT. Translated: CASSRGTGSGELFF.

The rearrangement joins TRBV7-2 to TRBJ2-5, with TRBD2 identical over 8 bases. The germline CDR1 and CDR2 sequences are SGHTA and FQGNSA. V lost 5 bases, J lost 9 bases, and 11 bases stayed unmatched. This CDR3 has 14 residues. CDR3 bases: TGTGCCAGCAGCCCGGTCCCGGACGGGAGGGCCCAGTACTTC. Translation gives CASSPVPDGRAQYF.

This clone has only a few counts. The DNA for the CDR3 is TGTGCCAGCAGCTTGGCCGAGGGCGGGTTGACCGCCCAGTACTTC. The encoded protein is CASSLAEGGLTAQYF. This rearrangement joins TRBV5-6 to TRBJ2-5, with D possibly TRBD2 on 5 matching bases. Germline CDR1 SGHDT, CDR2 YYEEEE. Trimming took off 0 bases at V and 9 bases at J, with 18 bases between the two ends. This CDR3 has 15 amino acids.

This clone showed up just once. The chain couples TRBV11-2 to TRBJ2-5, with 7 bases that match TRBD2. The CDR3 covers 13 residues. The V and J ends lost 5 bases and 7 bases, in that order; junction bases with no gene match: 7. Germline assignment: CDR1 SGHAT and CDR2 FQNNGV. Written as DNA, the CDR3 is TGTGCCAGCAGCCCCGGACTAGTGGGGACCCAGTACTTC. It translates to CASSPGLVGTQYF.

The V gene is TRBV23-1, the J gene TRBJ1-1; the D gene is possibly TRBD1 (5 bases). TRBV23-1 counts as an open reading frame of uncertain function. The CDR3 is 15 amino acids. The V end lost 3 bases, the J end lost 5 bases, and 16 bases lay between the germline ends. CDR3 protein: CASSQDPGTRTEAFF. The CDR3 bases are TGCGCCAGCAGTCAGGACCCCGGGACGAGGACTGAAGCTTTCTTT.

This rearrangement joins TRBV5-6 to TRBJ2-1; 7 nucleotides agree with TRBD1. The germline gives CDR1 SGHDT, CDR2 YYEEEE. V shed 9 bases, J shed 2 bases, and the junction held 8 bases outside the gene matches. CDR3 length equals 14 residues. Here the CDR3 reads CATEDRRTYNEQFF. Here the CDR3 DNA reads TGTGCCACCGAGGACAGGAGGACCTACAATGAGCAGTTCTTC.

The chain couples TRBV2 to TRBJ2-5; D perhaps matches TRBD1 (5 bases). The CDR3 length is 14 residues. V lost 4 bases and J lost 1, with 10 bases in between. The germline CDR1 and CDR2 sequences are SNHLY and FYNNEI. For the CDR3, the DNA is TGTGCCAGCAGTGCAGACAGCGCCCAAGAGACCCAGTACTTC. Protein sequence: CASSADSAQETQYF.

Concerning this clone itself: This is likely an artifact of a read error, given a far larger clone one base away. The chain combines TRBV29-1 with TRBJ1-1; TRBD1 is a possible D gene (5 bases). Germline CDR1 and CDR2: SQVTM and ANQGSEA. This CDR3 spans 14 amino acids. The CDR3 nucleotides read TGCGGCGTCCTCGGGTGGGGGTCGGACACTGAAGCTTTCTTT. Translated: CGVLGWGSDTEAFF. Full variable domain (remainder filled in from reference TRBV29-1 and TRBJ1-1): SAVISQKPSRDICQRGTSLTIQCQVDSQVTMMFWYRQQPGQSLTLIATANQGSEATYESGFVIDKFPISRPNLTFSTLTVSNMSPEDSSIYLCGVLGWGSDTEAFFGQGTRLTVV.

The rearrangement links TRBV5-1 to TRBJ1-4; a possible D gene is TRBD1 (5 bases). Germline loops: CDR1 SGHRS, CDR2 YFSETQ. V lost 4 bases and J 0 bases, leaving 13 bases between the germline ends. The CDR3 consists of 16 residues. CDR3 sequence: CASSAGPIATNEKLFF. The CDR3, as DNA: TGCGCCAGCAGCGCGGGACCGATCGCAACTAATGAAAAACTGTTTTTT.

The chain joins TRBV18 to TRBJ2-7; D is perhaps TRBD2 (5 bases). There are 13 residues in the CDR3. The V end was cut by 3 bases, the J end by 6 bases, with 12 bases between. CDR1 is KGHSH and CDR2 is LQKENI in the germline V gene. The CDR3 coding sequence is TGTGCCAGCTCACCTTCCCTAGCCCGCGAGCAGTACTTC. This encodes CASSPSLAREQYF.

The gene calls are TRBV19 and TRBJ1-4; weak D call: TRBD1 (5 bases). V lost 7 bases to trimming and J lost 5 bases, with 20 bases between them. The V gene's germline CDR1 is LNHDA and CDR2 SQIVND (reference sequence). This CDR3 comprises 16 residues. CDR3 residues: CASKSRERGYNEKLFF. Written as DNA, the CDR3 is TGTGCCAGTAAAAGCCGTGAGAGGGGATACAATGAAAAACTGTTTTTT.

This chain joins TRBV27 and TRBJ1-4, with 8 bases aligning to TRBD1. Losses at the gene ends were 3 bases for V and 8 bases for J; bases not matched to a gene: 5. Germline-derived CDR1 and CDR2 are MNHEY and SMNVEV (reference sequence). There are 14 residues in the CDR3. CDR3 in amino acids: CASSLAGGGEKLFF. CDR3 nucleotide sequence: TGTGCCAGCAGTTTGGCAGGGGGCGGAGAAAAACTGTTTTTT.

The chain recombines TRBV27 with TRBJ2-7, with TRBD2 matching over 8 bases. Germline values: CDR1 MNHEY, CDR2 SMNVEV (reference sequence). The CDR3 sequence is 14 residues long. V lost 8 bases, J lost 1 base, and 7 bases stayed unmatched. This chain's CDR3 is CASSGGGGSYEQYF. The CDR3 DNA follows: TGTGCCAGCTCGGGAGGGGGGGGATCCTACGAGCAGTACTTC.

The sample holds a few counts of this clone. The gene calls are TRBV16 and TRBJ1-5; D gene unclear. Germline values: CDR1 KGHSY, CDR2 FQNENV. The CDR3 runs to 12 residues. V was pared by 0 bases and J by 6 bases, with 3 bases between. The CDR3 reads CASSQSTQPQHF. In nucleotides, the CDR3 is TGTGCCAGCAGCCAATCAACTCAGCCCCAGCATTTT.

The rearrangement joins TRBV5-6 to TRBJ2-1, with 10 bases aligning to TRBD2. The CDR3 contains 14 residues. V shed 1 base, J shed 9 bases, and the junction held 4 bases outside the gene matches. Germline V gene lookup returns CDR1 SGHDT and CDR2 YYEEEE. CDR3: CASSLPSGRGEQFF. DNA of the CDR3: TGTGCCAGCAGCTTGCCTAGCGGGAGAGGTGAGCAGTTCTTC. Full variable domain (missing parts from reference TRBV5-6 and TRBJ2-1): DAGVTQSPTHLIKTRGQQVTLRCSPKSGHDTVSWYQQALGQGPQFIFQYYEEEERQRGNFPDRFSGHQFPNYSSELNVNALLLGDSALYLCASSLPSGRGEQFFGPGTRLTVL.

The chain links TRBV28 to TRBJ2-7; D is unresolved. Germline values: CDR1 MDHEN, CDR2 SYDVKM. V was clipped by 10 bases and J by 0 bases, with 16 bases between them. CDR3 length: 14 amino acids. The CDR3 sequence: CATPPSGLSYEQYF. CDR3 bases: TGTGCCACTCCCCCCTCGGGCCTCTCCTACGAGCAGTACTTC.

V is TRBV5-8 and J is TRBJ1-4; a weak D match, TRBD1 (6 bases). The CDR3 is made up of 13 amino acids. V lost 7 bases to trimming and J lost 5 bases, with 12 bases between them. Germline lookup yields CDR1 SGHTS and CDR2 YDEGEE. CDR3 DNA: TGTGCCAGCGGACAGATCTTAAATGAAAAACTGTTTTTT. It is translated as CASGQILNEKLFF.

Only a few counts were recorded for this clone. The V and J genes are TRBV6-1 and TRBJ2-6; D might be TRBD1 (6 bases). This CDR3 spans 15 amino acids. V dropped 5 bases and J dropped 2 bases, with 10 bases sitting between them. CDR1 MNHNS and CDR2 SASEGT come from the germline V gene. CDR3 bases: TGTGCCAGCAGTCCAGGGGTAACTGGGGCCAACGTCCTGACTTTC. Residues: CASSPGVTGANVLTF.

This clone has a handful of counts. The chain combines TRBV28 with TRBJ1-1, with TRBD1 identical over 7 bases. The CDR3 loop spans 11 amino acids. Germline assignment: CDR1 MDHEN and CDR2 SYDVKM. Trimming at V came to 5 bases and at J to 10 bases, leaving 4 bases not matched to a gene. CDR3 sequence reads: CASSAQGGAFF. As DNA, the CDR3 is TGTGCCAGCAGTGCCCAGGGGGGAGCTTTCTTT.

The rearrangement joins TRBV10-2 to TRBJ2-7, with D hard to call. Germline-derived CDR1 and CDR2 are WSHSY and SAAADI. The ends were cut back, 6 bases at V and 2 bases at J, with 14 bases in the middle. The length of the CDR3 is 14 residues. In DNA form, the CDR3 reads TGCGCCAGCAGCCCCCTAGGCGCGACCTACGAGCAGTACTTC. It encodes CASSPLGATYEQYF.

This clone was found once. The chain has TRBV29-1 and TRBJ2-1, with 11 bases aligning to TRBD2. The CDR3 sequence is 15 residues long. Germline-derived CDR1 and CDR2 are SQVTM and ANQGSEA. V dropped 6 bases and J dropped 4; count of bases not matched to a gene: 8. This CDR3 reads CSVTLLAGAYNEQFF. DNA for the CDR3: TGCAGCGTGACCCTACTAGCGGGAGCTTACAATGAGCAGTTCTTC.

The chain carries TRBV7-9 and TRBJ1-5; D unresolved. The V end was cut by 3 bases, the J end by 2 bases, with 14 bases between. Germline values: CDR1 SEHNR, CDR2 FQNEAQ (reference sequence). This CDR3 contains 16 residues. CDR3 bases: TGTGCCAGCAGCTTTCCCCGGGAGGATGGCAATCAGCCCCAGCATTTT. Translating it yields CASSFPREDGNQPQHF.

This sequence joins TRBV9 and TRBJ1-2; 8 nucleotides line up with TRBD1. The CDR3 is made up of 15 amino acids. V shed 4 bases, J shed 0 bases, and the junction held 5 bases outside the gene matches. The V gene's germline CDR1 is SGDLS and CDR2 YYNGEE. The CDR3 DNA reads TGTGCCAGCAGCTCTGGACAGGGCGCTAACTATGGCTACACCTTC. Translation: CASSSGQGANYGYTF.